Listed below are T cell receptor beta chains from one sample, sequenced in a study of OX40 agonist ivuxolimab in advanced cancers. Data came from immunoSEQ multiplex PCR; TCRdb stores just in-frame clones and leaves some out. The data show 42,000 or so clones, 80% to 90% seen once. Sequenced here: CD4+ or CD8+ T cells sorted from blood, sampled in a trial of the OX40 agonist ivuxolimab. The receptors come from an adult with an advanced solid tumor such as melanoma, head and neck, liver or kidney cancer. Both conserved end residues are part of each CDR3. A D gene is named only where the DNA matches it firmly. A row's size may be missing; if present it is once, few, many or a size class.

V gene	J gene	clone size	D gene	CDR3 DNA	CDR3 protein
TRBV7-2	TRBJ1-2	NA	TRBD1	TGTGCCAGCAGCTCCCCGGACAGGGCTACCTATGGCTACACCTTC	CASSSPDRATYGYTF
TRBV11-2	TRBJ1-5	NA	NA	TGTGCCAGCAGCTTATCGGACGAGCAGCCCCAGCATTTT	CASSLSDEQPQHF
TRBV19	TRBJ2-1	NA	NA	TGTGCCAGTAAACTCCGGGCGGCCTACAATGAGCAGTTCTTC	CASKLRAAYNEQFF
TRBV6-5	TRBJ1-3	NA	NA	TGTGCCAGCAGCGCAGGCTACTCTGGAAACACCATATATTTT	CASSAGYSGNTIYF
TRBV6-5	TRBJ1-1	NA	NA	TGTGCCAGCAGTTACTCGGGCTTTCAGAACACTGAAGCTTTCTTT	CASSYSGFQNTEAFF
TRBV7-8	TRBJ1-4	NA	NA	TGTGCCAGCAGCTTAGATTTGAGGCAGGAAAAACTGTTTTTT	CASSLDLRQEKLFF
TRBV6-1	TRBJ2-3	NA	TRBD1	TGTGCCAGTATGAGGACAGGGGATGGAGATACGCAGTATTTT	CASMRTGDGDTQYF
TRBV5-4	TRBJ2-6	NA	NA	TGTGCCAGCAGCTTGCCAGGGCTTGGAGGGGCCAACGTCCTGACTTTC	CASSLPGLGGANVLTF
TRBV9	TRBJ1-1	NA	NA	TGTGCCAGCAGCGTACAGGGCCAAGGAACTGAAGCTTTCTTT	CASSVQGQGTEAFF
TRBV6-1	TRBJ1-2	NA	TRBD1	TGTGCCAGCAGTGAACGAAGGTGGACAGGATATGGCTACACCTTC	CASSERRWTGYGYTF
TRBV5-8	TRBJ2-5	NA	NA	TGTGCCAGCCAGCTTGGGTTGGTTGGTAGCGGTGAGACCCAGTACTTC	CASQLGLVGSGETQYF
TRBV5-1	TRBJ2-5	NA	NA	TGCGCCAGCAGCACCCAGGGACGGCAGTACCAAGAGACCCAGTACTTC	CASSTQGRQYQETQYF
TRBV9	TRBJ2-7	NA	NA	TGTGCCAGCAGCGCTGGCCCCTCGCGCACTTACGAGCAGTACTTC	CASSAGPSRTYEQYF
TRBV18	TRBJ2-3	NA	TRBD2	TGTGCCAGCTCACCAGCTAGCGGGGCCTCGGGAGATACGCAGTATTTT	CASSPASGASGDTQYF
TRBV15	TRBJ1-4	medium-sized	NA	TGTGCCACCAGCAGAGATGGGGGGCCGGGTGAAAAACTGTTTTTT	CATSRDGGPGEKLFF
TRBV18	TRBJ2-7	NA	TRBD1	TGTGCCAGCTGCTTGACCATCGCAGGGGGCACCTACGAGCAGTACTTC	CASCLTIAGGTYEQYF
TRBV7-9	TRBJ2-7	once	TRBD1	TGTGCCAGCAGCCTGAGACAGGGGGCGGGCGAGCAGTACTTC	CASSLRQGAGEQYF
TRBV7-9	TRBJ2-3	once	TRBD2	TGTGCCAGCAGCTTCCGCGGCGGGGGGGCCGTGGTTGATACGCAGTATTTT	CASSFRGGGAVVDTQYF
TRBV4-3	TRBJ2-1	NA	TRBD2	TGCGCCAGCAGCCAAGTCCCGTCTACTAGCGATGAGCAGTTCTTC	CASSQVPSTSDEQFF
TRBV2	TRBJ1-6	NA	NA	TGTGCCAGCAGGGAGGGCCCGGGCGGTTCACCCCTCCACTTT	CASREGPGGSPLHF
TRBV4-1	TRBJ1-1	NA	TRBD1	TGCGCCAGCAGGGGACAGCTAAAGAACACTGAAGCTTTCTTT	CASRGQLKNTEAFF
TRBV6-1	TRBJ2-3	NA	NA	TGTGCCAGCAGTGAAGCCGCCCCTGACGATTTT	CASSEAAPDDF
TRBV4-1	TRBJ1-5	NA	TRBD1	TGCGCCAGCAGCCAAGAGGGAAGGGGGCGAAATCAGCCCCAGCATTTT	CASSQEGRGRNQPQHF
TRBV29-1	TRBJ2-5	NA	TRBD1	TGCAGCGTCGAAGGGACAGGGACGGTAGAGACCCAGTACTTC	CSVEGTGTVETQYF
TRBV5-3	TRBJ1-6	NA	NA	TGTGCCAGAAGCGCAGGGGATTCACCCCTCCACTTT	CARSAGDSPLHF
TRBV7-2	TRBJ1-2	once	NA	TGTGCCAGCAGCTTACTGGGGGTCAACTATGGCTACACCTTC	CASSLLGVNYGYTF
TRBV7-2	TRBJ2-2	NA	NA	TGTGCCAGCAGCTTAGGAGCTCCCAGTACCGGGGAGCTGTTTTTT	CASSLGAPSTGELFF
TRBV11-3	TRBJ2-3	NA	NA	TGTGCCAGCAGCGCCTCGGGACTCAACACAGATACGCAGTATTTT	CASSASGLNTDTQYF
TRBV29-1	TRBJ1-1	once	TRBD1	TGCAGCGTTGCGTACCGGGACAGTGGGACTGAAGCTTTCTTT	CSVAYRDSGTEAFF
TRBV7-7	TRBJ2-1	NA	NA	TGTGCTAGCAGCCCGGGACCGCCGGGGGAGCAGTTCTTC	CASSPGPPGEQFF
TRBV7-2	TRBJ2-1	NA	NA	TGTGCCAGCAGCCACGACACTCCCTCCTACAATGAGCAGTTCTTC	CASSHDTPSYNEQFF
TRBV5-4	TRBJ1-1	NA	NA	TGTGCCAGCAGCTTGTTTAGGGGTACTGGGAACACTGAAGCTTTCTTT	CASSLFRGTGNTEAFF
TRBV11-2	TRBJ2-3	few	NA	TGTGCCAGCAGCTTAGATCCGGGGGCCGGTGATACGCAGTATTTT	CASSLDPGAGDTQYF
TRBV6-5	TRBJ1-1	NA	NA	TGTGCCACCCTACTCTTACCCACTGAAGCTTTCTTT	CATLLLPTEAFF
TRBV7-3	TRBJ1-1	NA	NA	TGTGCCAGCAGCTTAATGGGGCCGGGGACTGAAGCTTTCTTT	CASSLMGPGTEAFF
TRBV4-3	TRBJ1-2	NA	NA	TGCGCCAGCAGCCAAGTCAATCGGGATTTATATGGCTACACCTTC	CASSQVNRDLYGYTF
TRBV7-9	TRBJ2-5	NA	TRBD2	TGTGCCAGCAGCCCAGAAGGGGGACTAGCGTGGGGAGAGACCCAGTACTTC	CASSPEGGLAWGETQYF
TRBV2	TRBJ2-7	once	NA	TGTGCCAGCAACAGACCCTACGAGCAGTACTTC	CASNRPYEQYF
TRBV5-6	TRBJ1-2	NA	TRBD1	TGTGCCAGCAGCTTCTACAGGGGGGCTTATGGCTACACCTTC	CASSFYRGAYGYTF
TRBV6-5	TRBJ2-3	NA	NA	TGTGCCAGCAGTTACGGTTCGGCCGGCACAGATACGCAGTATTTT	CASSYGSAGTDTQYF
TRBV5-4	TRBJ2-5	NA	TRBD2	TGTGCCAGCAGCGTCGAACTAGCGGAAGAGACCCAGTACTTC	CASSVELAEETQYF
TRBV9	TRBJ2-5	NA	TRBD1	TGTGCCAGCAGCATTAGACAGGGGGGGGCTGAGACCCAGTACTTC	CASSIRQGGAETQYF
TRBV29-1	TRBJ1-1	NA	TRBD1	TGCAGCGTGGGACAGGAACCGAACACTGAAGCTTTCTTT	CSVGQEPNTEAFF
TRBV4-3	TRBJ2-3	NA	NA	TGCGCCAGCAGCTGGGCTCTTTACACAGATACGCAGTATTTT	CASSWALYTDTQYF
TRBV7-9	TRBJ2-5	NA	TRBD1	TGTGCCAGCAGCGGGACAGGAAGGGGATACGAGACCCAGTACTTC	CASSGTGRGYETQYF
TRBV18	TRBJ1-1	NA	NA	TGTGCCAGCTCACCTTCGGGACGGCAGAACACTGAAGCTTTCTTT	CASSPSGRQNTEAFF
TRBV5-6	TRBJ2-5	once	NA	TGTGCCAGCAGCTACGCCGTGGGGGGCCGGGAGACCCAGTACTTC	CASSYAVGGRETQYF
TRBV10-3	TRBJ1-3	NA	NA	TGTGCCATCAGTGACGGGGGTAATTCTGGAAACACCATATATTTT	CAISDGGNSGNTIYF
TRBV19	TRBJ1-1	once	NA	TGTGCCAGTAGTGGGACCGACTACATGAACACTGAAGCTTTCTTT	CASSGTDYMNTEAFF
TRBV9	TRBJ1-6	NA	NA	TGTGCCAGCAGCCCCCGGGACGACTATAATTCACCCCTCCACTTT	CASSPRDDYNSPLHF
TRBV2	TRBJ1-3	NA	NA	TGTGCCAGCAGTGCCTCGGACACGTCCTCTGGAAACACCATATATTTT	CASSASDTSSGNTIYF
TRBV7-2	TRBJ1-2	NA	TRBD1	TGTGCCAGCAGCCTGGGACAGCTCTATGGCTACACCTTC	CASSLGQLYGYTF
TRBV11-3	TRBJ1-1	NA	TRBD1	TGTGCCAGCAGCCCAGGGGGAGCAACAGGGGGAACTGAAGCTTTCTTT	CASSPGGATGGTEAFF
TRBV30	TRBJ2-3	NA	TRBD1	TGTGCCTGGAGCACCGGGACAGGGGGTAGAGATACGCAGTATTTT	CAWSTGTGGRDTQYF
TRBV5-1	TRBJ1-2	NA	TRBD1	TGCGCCAGCAGCCTGGGAAGGGACAGGGGAACCTATGGCTACACCTTC	CASSLGRDRGTYGYTF
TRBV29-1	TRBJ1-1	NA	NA	TGCAGCGTTGAAAAGAACACTGAAGCTTTCTTT	CSVEKNTEAFF
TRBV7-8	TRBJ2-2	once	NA	TGTGCCAGCAGCCCGGGTGAGGGCCCCGGGAACACCGGGGAGCTGTTTTTT	CASSPGEGPGNTGELFF
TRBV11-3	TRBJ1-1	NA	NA	TGTGCCAGCAGCTTACAATTCGCTGAAGCTTTCTTT	CASSLQFAEAFF
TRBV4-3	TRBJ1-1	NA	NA	TGCGCCAGCAGCCGAGTGCTAGGGCGTACTGAAGCTTTCTTT	CASSRVLGRTEAFF
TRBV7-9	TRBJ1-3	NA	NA	TGTGCATCACGGATGCTCTCTGGAAACACCATATATTTT	CASRMLSGNTIYF